This TCR beta chain derives from a study of T cells in localized non-small cell lung cancer. Findings and limits, study-wide: Analysis by sequencing included only one tumor region, so heterogeneity remains possible. Uninvolved adjacent lung showed peak T cell clonality, exceeding tumor. Within adjacent lung there appeared a median around 55 of the top 100 tumor clones. Elevated circulating T cell density in blood was associated with longer overall survival.

Germline-derived CDR1 and CDR2 are SGHTA and FQGNSA. With 5 bases removed from V and 6 bases from J, the gap between germline ends came to 14 bases. The CDR3 extends over 15 amino acids. Of note for this clone: Its target is not known.

Sequencing was performed with immunoSEQ multiplex PCR; in TCRdb, only in-frame clones are kept and a portion is missing. The repertoire holds under 65,000 clones, about 80% seen once, with about 20% in the top ten. V is TRBV7-2 and J is TRBJ1-6; a possible D gene is TRBD1 (5 bases). This clonotype was sampled from a female donor of 60 years or more with stage II squamous cell lung carcinoma. This material consisted of peripheral blood, taken before any cancer treatment. The CDR3 DNA follows: TGTGCCAGCAGCCCCGGGCGGGGCAGTAATTCACCCCTCCACTTT. It codes for CASSPGRGSNSPLHF.